This TCR beta chain was recovered during a study of naive and memory T cell subsets. Study observations and caveats: Potentially, T cell activation and differentiation skew this RNA-based measurement.

Amplification of ligated cDNA took four PCR rounds with SP2 and nested alpha and beta constant primers. Reverse transcription of blood and skin TCR RNA was primed at alpha and beta constant regions. TCRdb itself ran the 5' RACE reads through MiXCR, one entry per CDR3 protein. The repertoire holds about 57,000 distinct CDR3 sequences, with 6.5% to 8.5% as singletons. This clonotype was seen at least ten times. The antigen is undetermined. CDR1 and CDR2 (germline): MDHEN, SYDVKM. Trimming stripped 6 bases from V and 4 bases from J, with 4 bases between. CDR3 length: 12 residues. An oligonucleotide containing a UMI was ligated to the 3' end of TCR cDNA. Unsorted total RNA, roughly 1 to 1000 ng, was DNase treated before reverse transcription.

This chain uses TRBV28 with TRBJ1-6; D is undetermined. The TCR sequence derives from a female donor in good health. CDR3 sequence: CASRIYNSPLHF. CDR3 DNA: TGTGCCAGCAGGATATATAATTCACCCCTCCACTTT.